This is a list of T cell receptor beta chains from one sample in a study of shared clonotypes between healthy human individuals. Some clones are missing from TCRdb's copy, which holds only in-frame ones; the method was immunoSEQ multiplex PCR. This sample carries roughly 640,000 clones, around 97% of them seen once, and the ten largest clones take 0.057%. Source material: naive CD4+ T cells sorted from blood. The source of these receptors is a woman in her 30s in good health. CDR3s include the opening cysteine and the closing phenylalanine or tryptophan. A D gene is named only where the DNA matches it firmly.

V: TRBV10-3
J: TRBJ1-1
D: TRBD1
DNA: TGTGCCATAACAGGGGGCACTGAAGCTTTCTTT
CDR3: CAITGGTEAFF

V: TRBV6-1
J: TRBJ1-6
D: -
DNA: TGTGCCAGTGGTGGACAGCCTAATTCACCCCTCCACTTT
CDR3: CASGGQPNSPLHF

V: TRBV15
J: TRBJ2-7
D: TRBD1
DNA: TGTGCCACCAGCAGAGGGGGGGTTCGGGACAGGGCTTACGAGCAGTACTTC
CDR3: CATSRGGVRDRAYEQYF

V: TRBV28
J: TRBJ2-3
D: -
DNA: TGTGCCAGCAGTTCCACCCGGACAGTTCTTAGCACAGATACGCAGTATTTT
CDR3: CASSSTRTVLSTDTQYF

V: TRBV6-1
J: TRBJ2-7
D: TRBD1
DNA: TGTGCCAGCCGAGGACAGGGCCCCTACGAGCAGTACTTC
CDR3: CASRGQGPYEQYF

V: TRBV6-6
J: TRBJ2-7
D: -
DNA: TGTGCCAGCAGCCTTCCGGGTTCTAGCGAGCAGTACTTC
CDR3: CASSLPGSSEQYF

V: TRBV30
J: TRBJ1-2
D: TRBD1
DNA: TGTGCCTGGAGTGTAAGGGACAGGGGAATCTATGGCTACACCTTC
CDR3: CAWSVRDRGIYGYTF

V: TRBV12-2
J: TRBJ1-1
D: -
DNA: TGTGCAAGTCGCTTAGTTGGAGCTTTCTTT
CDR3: CASRLVGAFF

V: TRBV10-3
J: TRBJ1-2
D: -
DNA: TGTGCCATCAGTGAGGGCCGGGGGGGTCCTTTCGGCTACACCTTC
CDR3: CAISEGRGGPFGYTF

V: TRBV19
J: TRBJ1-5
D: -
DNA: TGTGCCAGTATGGGACACAGGGCTGGGCAGCCCCAGCATTTT
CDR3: CASMGHRAGQPQHF

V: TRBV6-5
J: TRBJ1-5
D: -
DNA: TGTGCCAGCAAGGCAGGGTTTAATCAGCCCCAGCATTTT
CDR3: CASKAGFNQPQHF